One and the same sample provided the 20 T cell receptor beta chains below, sequenced in a study of blood T cell repertoires in COVID-19. Sequencing used immunoSEQ multiplex PCR; TCRdb keeps in-frame clones, though not all of them. The sample carries about 150,000 clones, 88% recorded once. Sequencing used peripheral blood. The origin of the receptors is an older woman with acute or convalescent COVID-19.

V usage is TRBV18 and J usage is TRBJ2-1, with TRBD1 matching 8 bases. This CDR3 is 13 amino acids long. V lost 3 bases to trimming and J lost 10 bases; unmatched junction nucleotides: 5. Germline V gene data show CDR1 as KGHSH and CDR2 as LQKENI. CDR3: CASSPQQGEEQFF. CDR3 sequence (DNA): TGTGCCAGCTCACCGCAACAGGGGGAAGAGCAGTTCTTC. Using reference TRBV18 and TRBJ2-1 for the parts outside the CDR3, the full variable domain is NAGVMQNPRHLVRRRGQEARLRCSPMKGHSHVYWYRQLPEEGLKFMVYLQKENIIDESGMPKERFSAEFPKEGPSILRIQQVVRGDSAAYFCASSPQQGEEQFFGPGTRLTVL.

The chain joins TRBV5-4 to TRBJ2-3; the D gene is possibly TRBD2 (6 bases). The CDR3 runs 14 residues. Looked up from germline, CDR1 is SGHNT and CDR2 is YYREEE (reference sequence). V was pared by 3 bases and J by 6 bases, with 14 bases between. The CDR3 DNA follows: TGTGCCAGCAGCTCAGGTGGACTACCTGATACGCAGTATTTT. Residues: CASSSGGLPDTQYF. Combining the CDR3 with reference TRBV5-4 and TRBJ2-3 gives the whole variable domain ETGVTQSPTHLIKTRGQQVTLRCSSQSGHNTVSWYQQALGQGPQFIFQYYREEENGRGNFPPRFSGLQFPNYSSELNVNALELDDSALYLCASSSGGLPDTQYFGPGTRLTVL.

The V gene is TRBV6-5, the J gene TRBJ1-5; D unresolved. V was cut by 0 bases and J by 4 bases, with 4 bases left in between. The CDR3 is 13 amino acids. CDR1 and CDR2 (germline): MNHEY, SVGAGI. This CDR3 reads CASSYSYNQPQHF. CDR3 nucleotide sequence: TGTGCCAGCAGTTACTCCTATAATCAGCCCCAGCATTTT.

The chain carries TRBV6-6 and TRBJ1-1, with D possibly being TRBD1 (5 bases). Trimming cost V 5 bases and J 1 base, with 17 bases left between them. Germline CDR1 is MNHNY and CDR2 is SVGAGI (reference sequence). The CDR3 is 16 residues long. Here the CDR3 reads CASSRQNRGRNTEAFF. The CDR3 DNA sequence: TGTGCCAGCAGTCGACAGAATCGAGGTAGGAACACTGAAGCTTTCTTT.

V gene TRBV5-1 combines with J gene TRBJ1-2; possible D gene TRBD1, 5 bases. The CDR3 sequence is 14 residues long. V was cut by 0 bases and J by 1 base, with 7 bases left in between. Germline assignment: CDR1 SGHRS and CDR2 YFSETQ. In nucleotides, the CDR3 is TGCGCCAGCAGCTTGGGACAGAGTAACTATGGCTACACCTTC. Translating gives CASSLGQSNYGYTF.

This clone was seen once. The V gene is TRBV7-2, the J gene TRBJ1-5; D possibly corresponds to TRBD1 (5 bases). The V and J ends lost 4 bases and 7 bases respectively, with 11 bases between them. Germline values: CDR1 SGHTA, CDR2 FQGNSA. The CDR3 runs 13 residues. DNA of the CDR3: TGTGCCAGCAGCTCCCAGCAGGGCCAGCCCCAGCATTTT. Translated: CASSSQQGQPQHF.

The chain combines TRBV7-6 with TRBJ1-3, with D hard to call. Trimming took 0 bases from V and 3 from J, leaving 12 bases between them. The germline V gene has CDR1 SGHVS and CDR2 FNYEAQ. The CDR3 covers 16 residues. This CDR3 reads CASSLATRVSGNTIYF. CDR3 nucleotides: TGTGCCAGCAGCTTAGCGACGAGGGTAAGTGGAAACACCATATATTTT.

The rearrangement links TRBV6-1 to TRBJ1-4; D perhaps matches TRBD1 (5 bases). CDR1 MNHNS and CDR2 SASEGT come from the germline V gene. V gave up 3 bases and J gave up 0 bases, with 14 bases separating them. The CDR3 has 17 amino acids. CDR3 protein: CASSEHIGASTNEKLFF. Here the CDR3 DNA reads TGTGCCAGCAGTGAGCATATAGGGGCCTCAACTAATGAAAAACTGTTTTTT.

The V and J genes are TRBV28 and TRBJ2-4; the match to TRBD1 covers 7 bases. J was trimmed by 3 bases and V by 9 bases; bases with no gene match: 5. Germline CDR1 is MDHEN and CDR2 is SYDVKM. The CDR3 covers 13 residues. The CDR3 region has the DNA TGTGCCAGTCGACAGGGTATCAAAAACATTCAGTACTTC. Encoded protein: CASRQGIKNIQYF. Complete variable domain (other parts from reference TRBV28 and TRBJ2-4): DVKVTQSSRYLVKRTGEKVFLECVQDMDHENMFWYRQDPGLGLRLIYFSYDVKMKEKGDIPEGYSVSREKKERFSLILESASTNQTSMYLCASRQGIKNIQYFGAGTRLSVL.

The chain is built from TRBV10-3 and TRBJ1-6, with no clear D. Trimming stripped 3 bases from V and 1 base from J, with 4 bases between. This CDR3 has 14 residues. Germline assignment: CDR1 ENHRY and CDR2 SYGVKD. The CDR3 protein is CAISDQSYNSPLHF. The CDR3, as DNA: TGTGCCATCAGTGACCAGTCCTATAATTCACCCCTCCACTTT.

The chain employs TRBV19 and TRBJ1-4; possible D gene TRBD1, 5 bases. This CDR3 spans 15 amino acids. V lost 5 bases and J 2 bases, leaving 12 bases between the germline ends. Per germline, CDR1 LNHDA and CDR2 SQIVND (reference sequence). This chain's CDR3 is CASSQMGLTNEKLFF. The CDR3 DNA reads TGTGCCAGTAGTCAGATGGGACTGACTAATGAAAAACTGTTTTTT.

The chain has TRBV13 and TRBJ2-3, with TRBD2 as a possible D gene (6 bases). The CDR3 sequence is 16 residues long. Germline V gene data show CDR1 as PRHDT and CDR2 as FYEKMQ (reference sequence). The ends were cut back, 5 bases at V and 3 bases at J, with 18 bases in the middle. Written as DNA, the CDR3 is TGTGCCAGCAGCCCCCGACTAGTTTTAACTACAGATACGCAGTATTTT. Protein product: CASSPRLVLTTDTQYF.

The chain has TRBV19 and TRBJ2-3; 8 bases line up with TRBD2. Germline CDR1 LNHDA, CDR2 SQIVND (reference sequence). V lost 3 bases, J lost 8 bases, and 7 bases stayed unmatched. The CDR3 loop spans 14 amino acids. CDR3 sequence: CASSILAGGSTQYF. DNA of the CDR3: TGTGCCAGTAGTATCCTCGCGGGGGGTAGTACGCAGTATTTT.

The chain recombines TRBV28 with TRBJ1-3, with D possibly being TRBD1 (5 bases). V was cut by 6 bases and J by 7 bases, with 13 bases left in between. The germline gives CDR1 MDHEN, CDR2 SYDVKM. The CDR3 runs 13 residues. The CDR3 spells CASSPGGLNTIYF. The CDR3 DNA reads as TGTGCCAGCAGCCCCGGGGGACTTAACACCATATATTTT.

The chain links TRBV20-1 to TRBJ1-1; D possibly corresponds to TRBD1 (5 bases). The CDR3 extends over 11 amino acids. Germline assignment: CDR1 DFQATT and CDR2 SNEGSKA (reference sequence). Trimming removed 2 bases at V and 7 bases at J, with 8 bases between. The DNA of the CDR3 is TGCAGTGCTAGATCCGACAGTGAAGCTTTCTTT. It codes for CSARSDSEAFF.

The rearrangement uses TRBV24-1 and TRBJ2-3; 9 nucleotides line up with TRBD1. The CDR3 is 18 amino acids. The V gene's germline CDR1 is KGHDR and CDR2 SFDVKD. V lost 2 bases and J lost 5; bases outside the gene matches: 13. The CDR3 protein is CATSDSGGTGGHRDTQYF. The CDR3 nucleotides are TGTGCCACCAGTGATTCGGGCGGAACAGGGGGCCATAGAGATACGCAGTATTTT.

CDR3 sequence: CASSESGGRADTQYF. The CDR3 region has the DNA TGTGCCAGCAGTGAATCAGGGGGCAGGGCAGATACGCAGTATTTT. The chain combines TRBV25-1 with TRBJ2-3; 8 bases align to TRBD1. CDR3 size: 15 residues. The V gene's germline CDR1 is MGHDK and CDR2 SYGVNS. Germline trimming cut 1 base from V and 4 bases from J; bases unmatched to any gene: 4.

The chain recombines TRBV4-1 with TRBJ2-5; TRBD2 might be the D (5 bases). The CDR3 length is 13 residues. Trimming pared 2 bases from V and 5 bases from J, leaving 9 bases between. Germline V CDR1 and CDR2: MGHRA, YSYEKL. The CDR3 spells CASSQWRWETQYF. The CDR3 nucleotides read TGCGCCAGCAGCCAATGGAGGTGGGAGACCCAGTACTTC.

The chain combines TRBV3-1 (or the pseudogene TRBV3-2) with TRBJ2-3, with D unresolved. V was shortened by 0 bases and J by 0 bases, with 13 bases between the two germline ends. Germline V gives CDR1 LGHDT, CDR2 YNNKEL (reference sequence). The CDR3 spans 17 residues. The CDR3 DNA follows: TGTGCCAGCAGCCAAGAGAAACGTGCAGTTAGCACAGATACGCAGTATTTT. Protein: CASSQEKRAVSTDTQYF.

A single count supports this clone. CDR3 nucleotide sequence: TGTGCCAGCAGTTATCTAGGTAACACTGAAGCTTTCTTT. The encoded protein is CASSYLGNTEAFF. The J gene is TRBJ1-1, the V gene TRBV6-2 or TRBV6-3; D call uncertain. The CDR3 spans 13 residues. With 3 bases removed from V and 2 bases from J, the gap between germline ends came to 7 bases. Germline V lookup: CDR1 MNHEY, CDR2 SVGEGT.